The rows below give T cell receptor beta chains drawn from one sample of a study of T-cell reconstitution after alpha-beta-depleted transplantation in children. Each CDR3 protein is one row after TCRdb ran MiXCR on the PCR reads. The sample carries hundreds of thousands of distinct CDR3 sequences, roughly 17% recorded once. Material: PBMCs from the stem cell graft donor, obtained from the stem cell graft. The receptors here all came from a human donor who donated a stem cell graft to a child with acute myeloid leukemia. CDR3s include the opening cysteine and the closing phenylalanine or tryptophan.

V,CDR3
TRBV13,CASSSGQGENGYTF
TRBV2,CAVPTQRGNNEQFF
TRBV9,CASSTSRMEYNEQFF
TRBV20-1,CSARDQWVAKNIQYF
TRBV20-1,CSASPDLSSYNEQFF
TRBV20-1,CSASEGGRWTEAFF
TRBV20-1,CSARDPTDRVYGYTF
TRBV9,CASTGTGAHTGELFF
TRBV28,CASSLPGRGSYNEQFF
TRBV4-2,CASSQDRGNPQYF
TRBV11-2,CASSHLNPGQASSGNTIYF
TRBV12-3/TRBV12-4,CASSHGQAEETQYF
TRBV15,CATSRVLMNTEAFF
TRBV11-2,CASSSSGRERVIF
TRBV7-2,CASSVPRDIQYF
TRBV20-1,CSAPTIGGVQETQYF
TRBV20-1,CSARLAGGLNTGELFF
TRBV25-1,CASSGPGSNQPQHF
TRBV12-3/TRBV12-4,CASSQIVGQGQYF
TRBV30,CAWSVNGRTIYF
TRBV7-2,CASSSDRGETQYF
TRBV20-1,CSAPWTSGGQETQYF
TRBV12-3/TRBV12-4,CASSPIWTGREAFF
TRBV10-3,CAASRLFAGNSNQPQHF
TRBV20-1,CSARGGQGARGYTF
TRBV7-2,CASSSPQNTEAFF
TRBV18,CASSPNRGGVEQFF
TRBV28,CASSPGLADHNEQFF
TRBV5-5,CAGREALSLNTEAFF
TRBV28,CASRPSTSRQETQYF
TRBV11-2,CASSSTSGGADEQFF
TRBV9,CASSTDRGNEQYF
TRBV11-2,CASSLADRLTIYF
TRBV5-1,CASSLGDRLNTEAFF
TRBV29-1,CSVGDIENTGELFF
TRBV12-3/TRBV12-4,CASRVGPTDTQYF
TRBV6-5,CASSYWVAGGPEAFF
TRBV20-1,CSASIAHEQYF
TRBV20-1,CSASAGWLGNQPQHF
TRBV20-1,CSARDKRGAGETQYF
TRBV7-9,CASSQDSSLYGYTF
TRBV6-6,CASSYSDTEAFF
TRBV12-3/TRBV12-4,CASSLALGDSGKEKLFF
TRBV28,CASSRSGVGYEQYF
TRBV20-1,CSAQIREGGDLAKNIQYF
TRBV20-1,CSASRGFYSYEQYF
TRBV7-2,CASSSRVGLSQTTQYF
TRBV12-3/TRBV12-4,CASSPATERNQPQHF
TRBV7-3,CASSQGAYTDTQYF
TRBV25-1,CASSEVGEGSTDTQYF
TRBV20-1,CSATFRGATGELFF
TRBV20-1,CSARDSLGTGSGEQYF
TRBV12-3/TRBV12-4,CASSTGDARNQPQHF
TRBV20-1,CSALSRGATDTQYF
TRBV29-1,CSASDLGGPNTGELFF
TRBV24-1,CATSGAGPSSNQPQHF
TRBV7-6,CASSPRGQSYEQYF